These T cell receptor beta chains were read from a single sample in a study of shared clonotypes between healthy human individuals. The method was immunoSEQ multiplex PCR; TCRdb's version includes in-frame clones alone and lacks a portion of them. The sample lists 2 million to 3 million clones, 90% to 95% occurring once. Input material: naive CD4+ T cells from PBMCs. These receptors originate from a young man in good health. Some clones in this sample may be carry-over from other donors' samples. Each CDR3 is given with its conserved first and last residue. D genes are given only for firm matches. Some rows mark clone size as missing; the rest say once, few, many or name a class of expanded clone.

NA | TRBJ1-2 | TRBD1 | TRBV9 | CASSVGTGNYGYTF | TGTGCCAGCAGCGTAGGGACAGGGAATTATGGCTACACCTTC
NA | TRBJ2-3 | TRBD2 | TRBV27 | CASSSSGTRRADTQYF | TGTGCCAGCAGTTCAAGCGGGACTCGTCGGGCAGATACGCAGTATTTT
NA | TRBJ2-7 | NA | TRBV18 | CASSPGWAEQGEQYF | TGTGCCAGCTCACCGGGATGGGCGGAACAGGGAGAGCAGTACTTC
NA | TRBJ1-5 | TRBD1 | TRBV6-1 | CASSPTGNSNQPQHF | TGTGCCAGCAGTCCGACAGGGAATAGCAATCAGCCCCAGCATTTT
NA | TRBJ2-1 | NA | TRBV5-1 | CASSLDRGDEQFF | TGCGCCAGCAGCTTGGATCGGGGAGATGAGCAGTTCTTC
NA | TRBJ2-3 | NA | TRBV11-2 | CASSLARDADTQYF | TGTGCCAGCAGCTTAGCGAGGGACGCAGATACGCAGTATTTT
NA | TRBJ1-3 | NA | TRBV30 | CAWSYGLAIYF | TGTGCCTGGAGTTACGGGCTGGCCATATATTTT
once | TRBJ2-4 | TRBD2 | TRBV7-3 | CASSTEGGYGSKNIQYF | TGTGCCAGCAGCACGGAGGGAGGGTACGGGTCCAAAAACATTCAGTACTTC
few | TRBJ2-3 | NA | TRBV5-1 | CASSLVTLGGASPDTQYF | TGCGCCAGCAGCTTGGTTACTCTGGGGGGTGCGAGTCCAGATACGCAGTATTTT
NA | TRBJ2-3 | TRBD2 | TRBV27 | CASRSGTSGSADTQYF | TGTGCCAGCAGGTCTGGGACTAGCGGGAGTGCGGATACGCAGTATTTT
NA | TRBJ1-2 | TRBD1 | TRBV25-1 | CASRQPPGTGGAGGYTF | TGTGCCAGCAGGCAACCCCCAGGGACAGGGGGCGCGGGTGGCTACACCTTC